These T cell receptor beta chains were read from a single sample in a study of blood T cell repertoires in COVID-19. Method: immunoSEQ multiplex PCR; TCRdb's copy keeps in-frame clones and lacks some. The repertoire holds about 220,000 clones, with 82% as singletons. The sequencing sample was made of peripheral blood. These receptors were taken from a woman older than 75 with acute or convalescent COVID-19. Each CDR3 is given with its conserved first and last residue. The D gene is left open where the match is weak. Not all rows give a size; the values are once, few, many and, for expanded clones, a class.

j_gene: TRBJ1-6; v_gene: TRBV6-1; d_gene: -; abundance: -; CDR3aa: CASSEPQGPYNSPLHF; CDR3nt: TGTGCCAGCAGTGAACCGCAGGGCCCCTATAATTCACCCCTCCACTTT
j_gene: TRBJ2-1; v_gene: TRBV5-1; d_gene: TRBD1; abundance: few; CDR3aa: CASSSGTDNEQFF; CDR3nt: TGCGCCAGCAGCTCAGGGACAGACAATGAGCAGTTCTTC
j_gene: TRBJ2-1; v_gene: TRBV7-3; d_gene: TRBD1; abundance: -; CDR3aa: CASSSTGGASDEQFF; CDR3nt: TGTGCCAGCAGCTCAACAGGGGGCGCATCGGATGAGCAGTTCTTC
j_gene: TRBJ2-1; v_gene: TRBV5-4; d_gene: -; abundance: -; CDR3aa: CASSLDQGTFNEQFF; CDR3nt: TGTGCCAGCAGCTTGGACCAGGGGACATTCAATGAGCAGTTCTTC
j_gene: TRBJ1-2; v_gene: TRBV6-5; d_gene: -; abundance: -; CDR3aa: CASSRSPLYGYTF; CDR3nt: TGTGCCAGCAGTCGGAGTCCGCTCTATGGCTACACCTTC
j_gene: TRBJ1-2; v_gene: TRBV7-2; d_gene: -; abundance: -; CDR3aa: CASSLVQSNYGYTF; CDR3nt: TGTGCCAGCAGCTTAGTACAGTCGAACTATGGCTACACCTTC
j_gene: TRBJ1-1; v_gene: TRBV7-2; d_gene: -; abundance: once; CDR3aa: CASSRVLIGKANTEAFF; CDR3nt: TGTGCCAGCAGCCGGGTTTTGATTGGCAAGGCGAACACTGAAGCTTTCTTT
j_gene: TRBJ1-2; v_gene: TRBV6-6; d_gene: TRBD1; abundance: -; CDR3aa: CASSYSRQGDGYTF; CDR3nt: TGTGCCAGCAGTTACTCCCGACAGGGAGATGGCTACACCTTC
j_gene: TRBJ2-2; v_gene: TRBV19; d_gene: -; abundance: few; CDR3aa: CASQNYLTRNTGELFF; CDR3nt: TGTGCCAGTCAGAATTACCTGACAAGGAACACCGGGGAGCTGTTTTTT
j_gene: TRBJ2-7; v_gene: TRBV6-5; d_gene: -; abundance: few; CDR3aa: CASSYSGGARHEQYF; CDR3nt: TGTGCCAGCAGTTACTCAGGGGGGGCTCGCCACGAGCAGTACTTC